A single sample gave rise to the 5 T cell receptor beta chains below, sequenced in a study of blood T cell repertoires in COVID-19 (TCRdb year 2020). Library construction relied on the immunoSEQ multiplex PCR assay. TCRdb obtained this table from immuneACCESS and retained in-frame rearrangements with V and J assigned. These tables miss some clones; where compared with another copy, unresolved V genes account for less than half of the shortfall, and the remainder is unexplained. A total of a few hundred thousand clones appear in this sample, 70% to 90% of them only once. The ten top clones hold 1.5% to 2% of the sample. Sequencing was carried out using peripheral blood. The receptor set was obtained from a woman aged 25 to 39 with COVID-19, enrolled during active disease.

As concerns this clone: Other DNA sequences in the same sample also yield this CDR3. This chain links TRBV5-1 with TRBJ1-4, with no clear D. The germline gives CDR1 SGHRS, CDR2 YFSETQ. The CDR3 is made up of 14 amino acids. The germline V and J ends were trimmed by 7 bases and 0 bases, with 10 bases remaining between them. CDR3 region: CASSPGTTNEKLFF. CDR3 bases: TGCGCCAGCTCCCCGGGGACAACTAATGAAAAACTGTTTTTT. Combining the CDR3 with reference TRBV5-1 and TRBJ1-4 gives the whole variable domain KAGVTQTPRYLIKTRGQQVTLSCSPISGHRSVSWYQQTPGQGLQFLFEYFSETQRNKGNFPGRFSGRQFSNSRSEMNVSTLELGDSALYLCASSPGTTNEKLFFGSGTQLSVL.

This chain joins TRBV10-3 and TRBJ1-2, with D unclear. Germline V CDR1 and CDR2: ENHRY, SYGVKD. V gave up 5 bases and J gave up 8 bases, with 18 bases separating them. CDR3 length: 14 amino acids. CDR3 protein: CAISNSSAVVGYTF. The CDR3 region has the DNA TGTGCCATCAGTAACTCCTCGGCGGTGGTGGGCTACACCTTC.

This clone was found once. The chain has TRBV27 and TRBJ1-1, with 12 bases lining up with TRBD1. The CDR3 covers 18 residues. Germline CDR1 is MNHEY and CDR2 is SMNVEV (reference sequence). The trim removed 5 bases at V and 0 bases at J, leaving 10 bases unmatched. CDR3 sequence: CASSTLTGTGGMNTEAFF. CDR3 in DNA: TGTGCCAGCAGTACCCTCACCGGGACAGGGGGCATGAACACTGAAGCTTTCTTT.

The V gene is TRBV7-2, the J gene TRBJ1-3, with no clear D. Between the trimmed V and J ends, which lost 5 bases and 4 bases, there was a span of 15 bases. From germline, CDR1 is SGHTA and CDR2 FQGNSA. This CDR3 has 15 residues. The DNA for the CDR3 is TGTGCCAGCAGCGAACAGAGTTCTGCGGGAAACACCATATATTTT. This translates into CASSEQSSAGNTIYF.

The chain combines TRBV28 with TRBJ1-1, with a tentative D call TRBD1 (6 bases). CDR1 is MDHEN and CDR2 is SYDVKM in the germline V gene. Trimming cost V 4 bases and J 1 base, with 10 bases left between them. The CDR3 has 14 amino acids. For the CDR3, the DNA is TGTGCCAGCAGTTATCAGGGGTCGAACACTGAAGCTTTCTTT. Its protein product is CASSYQGSNTEAFF.